Below, 26 T cell receptor beta chains from the same sample are listed, as sequenced in a study of T cell responses to AZD1222 COVID-19 vaccine. Using immunoSEQ multiplex PCR, the repertoire was profiled, and TCRdb retains in-frame clones only, with some absent. The table records about 130,000 clones, about nine tenths of them present only once. Sequencing was performed on peripheral blood, taken 28 days after the second AZD1222 dose. The receptors were gathered from an adult who received the AZD1222 COVID-19 vaccine.

This clone was seen a single time. The rearrangement uses TRBV7-2 and TRBJ1-1, with 8 nucleotides matching TRBD1. With 5 bases clipped from V and 1 base from J, the junction kept 6 bases outside the gene matches. Germline V gene sequence: CDR1 SGHTA, CDR2 FQGNSA. The CDR3 loop spans 15 amino acids. Here the CDR3 DNA reads TGTGCCAGCAGCGCAAGGACAGGGCCGAACACTGAAGCTTTCTTT. As protein: CASSARTGPNTEAFF.

The rearrangement links TRBV18 to TRBJ1-2, with unresolved D. Trimming removed 6 bases at V and 8 bases at J, with 19 bases between. In germline, CDR1 is KGHSH, CDR2 LQKENI. This CDR3 region has 14 residues. As DNA, the CDR3 is TGTGCCAGCTCTCCCTCGGGGAGCCAACGGGGCTACACCTTC. It specifies CASSPSGSQRGYTF. Using reference TRBV18 and TRBJ1-2 for the parts outside the CDR3, the full variable domain is NAGVMQNPRHLVRRRGQEARLRCSPMKGHSHVYWYRQLPEEGLKFMVYLQKENIIDESGMPKERFSAEFPKEGPSILRIQQVVRGDSAAYFCASSPSGSQRGYTFGSGTRLTVV.

The J gene is TRBJ1-5, the V gene TRBV18; D unclear. CDR1 and CDR2 (germline): KGHSH, LQKENI. The V gene lost 1 base and the J gene lost 0 bases, with 7 bases spanning the gap. The CDR3 has 15 amino acids. CDR3 DNA sequence: TGTGCCAGCTCACCACTAGGCGGTAGCAATCAGCCCCAGCATTTT. It specifies CASSPLGGSNQPQHF.

The chain recombines TRBV3-1 (or the pseudogene TRBV3-2) with TRBJ1-4; D unclear. This CDR3 contains 13 residues. Trimming cost V 7 bases and J 7 bases, with 13 bases left between them. Germline lookup yields CDR1 LGHDT and CDR2 YNNKEL (reference sequence). CDR3 bases: TGTGCCAGCACGGGAATGGACGGTGAAAAACTGTTTTTT. This translates into CASTGMDGEKLFF.

This chain uses TRBV6-1 with TRBJ2-5; TRBD1 matches 7 bases. V dropped 3 bases and J dropped 8; count of bases not matched to a gene: 3. The CDR3 runs 12 residues. Germline V gene data show CDR1 as MNHNS and CDR2 as SASEGT. The CDR3 nucleotides are TGTGCCAGCAGTGAGACAGGGAATACCCAGTACTTC. Amino acid sequence: CASSETGNTQYF.

The chain couples TRBV24-1 to TRBJ2-3; 7 bases match TRBD2. J lost 2 bases, V lost 5 bases, and 6 bases had no gene match. CDR3 length equals 15 residues. Germline CDR1 reads KGHDR; CDR2 reads SFDVKD. CDR3 nucleotides: TGTGCCACCAGTGTGTTGCGGGAGAACACAGATACGCAGTATTTT. It translates to CATSVLRENTDTQYF.

This chain links TRBV5-1 with TRBJ1-2; 10 bases are shared with TRBD1. Germline lookup yields CDR1 SGHRS and CDR2 YFSETQ. The CDR3 extends over 16 amino acids. After removal of 0 bases from V and 10 bases from J, the junction contained 12 bases not matched to a gene. This CDR3 is CASSLGANRDRGAYTF. The CDR3 region has the DNA TGCGCCAGCAGCTTGGGGGCCAACCGGGACAGGGGTGCCTACACCTTC.

The chain employs TRBV15 and TRBJ1-2, with D perhaps matching TRBD1 (5 bases). Germline V gene sequence: CDR1 LNHNV, CDR2 YYDKDF (reference sequence). CDR3 length equals 15 residues. The V end lost 3 bases, the J end lost 5 bases, and 16 bases lay between the germline ends. The CDR3 DNA follows: TGTGCCACCAGCAGGGAGAGGGGAATAGGGTATGGCTACACCTTC. This sequence encodes CATSRERGIGYGYTF.

This chain joins TRBV5-4 and TRBJ2-2, with TRBD2 as a possible D gene (5 bases). CDR1 and CDR2 (germline): SGHNT, YYREEE (reference sequence). Trimming shortened V by 3 bases and J by 4 bases, and 16 bases separated the two germline ends. The CDR3 length is 16 residues. CDR3 loop: CASSSRSGTGTGELFF. The CDR3 DNA reads TGTGCCAGCAGCTCTCGGAGCGGCACGGGCACCGGGGAGCTGTTTTTT. Variable domain in full (rest from reference TRBV5-4 and TRBJ2-2): ETGVTQSPTHLIKTRGQQVTLRCSSQSGHNTVSWYQQALGQGPQFIFQYYREEENGRGNFPPRFSGLQFPNYSSELNVNALELDDSALYLCASSSRSGTGTGELFFGEGSRLTVL.

The rearrangement links TRBV3-1 (or the pseudogene TRBV3-2) to TRBJ2-7; D gene unclear. Germline loops: CDR1 LGHDT, CDR2 YNNKEL (reference sequence). The CDR3 contains 15 residues. Trimming removed 2 bases at V and 4 bases at J, with 15 bases between. Written as DNA, the CDR3 is TGTGCCAGCAGCCAATATGGTGGAATTCTGTACGAGCAGTACTTC. The encoded protein is CASSQYGGILYEQYF.

As regards this clone: The same CDR3 arises from other DNA sequences in this sample as well. This chain connects TRBV18 to TRBJ2-3; D not certain. The CDR3 loop spans 13 amino acids. The V gene's germline CDR1 is KGHSH and CDR2 LQKENI. V was shortened by 0 bases and J by 0 bases, with 1 base between the two germline ends. CDR3 loop: CASSPPSTDTQYF. CDR3 nucleotides: TGTGCCAGCTCACCACCTAGCACAGATACGCAGTATTTT.

The gene calls are TRBV5-6 and TRBJ2-7, with 8 bases lining up with TRBD1. The germline CDR1 and CDR2 sequences are SGHDT and YYEEEE. The CDR3 loop spans 18 amino acids. The V and J ends lost 1 base and 0 bases, in that order; junction bases with no gene match: 12. The CDR3 sequence: CASSLRQGWRRSSYEQYF. For the CDR3, the DNA is TGTGCCAGCAGCTTGAGACAGGGGTGGAGACGGAGCTCCTACGAGCAGTACTTC.

This sequence joins TRBV5-1 and TRBJ2-1; D call uncertain. The CDR3 spans 14 residues. Germline loops: CDR1 SGHRS, CDR2 YFSETQ. Trimming took 2 bases from V and 4 from J, leaving 10 bases between them. The CDR3, as DNA: TGCGCCAGCAGCTTCCGGTGGGGTTACAATGAGCAGTTCTTC. It codes for CASSFRWGYNEQFF.

Only one count was recorded for this clone. The chain links TRBV4-2 to TRBJ1-2, with D perhaps TRBD1 (5 bases). V lost 4 bases and J lost 4, with 16 bases in between. Germline V gene sequence: CDR1 LGHNA, CDR2 YNFKEQ. The CDR3 totals 15 residues. The CDR3 coding sequence is TGTGCCAGCAGCCGCACAGGAGGAGAATTCTATGGCTACACCTTC. It specifies CASSRTGGEFYGYTF.

The J gene is TRBJ1-1, the V gene TRBV11-2; tentatively, D is TRBD1 (6 bases). Germline V gene data show CDR1 as SGHAT and CDR2 as FQNNGV. V lost 5 bases to trimming and J lost 1 base, with 11 bases between them. The CDR3 is 14 residues long. The CDR3 is CASSDTGKNTEAFF. As DNA, the CDR3 is TGTGCCAGCAGCGACACAGGGAAGAACACTGAAGCTTTCTTT. Variable domain in full (rest from reference TRBV11-2 and TRBJ1-1): EAGVAQSPRYKIIEKRQSVAFWCNPISGHATLYWYQQILGQGPKLLIQFQNNGVVDDSQLPKDRFSAERLKGVDSTLKIQPAKLEDSAVYLCASSDTGKNTEAFFGQGTRLTVV.

The chain uses TRBV27 and TRBJ1-3; TRBD1 might be the D (5 bases). V was cut by 8 bases and J by 0 bases, with 14 bases left in between. Germline V gene lookup returns CDR1 MNHEY and CDR2 SMNVEV (reference sequence). The CDR3 is 15 amino acids. This CDR3 reads CASRRGDGSGNTIYF. DNA of the CDR3: TGTGCCAGCCGTCGGGGGGACGGCTCTGGAAACACCATATATTTT.

The rearrangement joins TRBV2 to TRBJ1-3; no clear D. Germline V gene lookup returns CDR1 SNHLY and CDR2 FYNNEI. V was clipped by 1 base and J by 5 bases, with 12 bases between them. The CDR3 loop spans 15 amino acids. For the CDR3, the DNA is TGTGCCAGCAGTGAAGTGCCAGGCTCCAGAAACACCATATATTTT. Protein: CASSEVPGSRNTIYF. Together with reference TRBV2 and TRBJ1-3, the CDR3 gives the full variable domain: EPEVTQTPSHQVTQMGQEVILRCVPISNHLYFYWYRQILGQKVEFLVSFYNNEISEKSEIFDDQFSVERPDGSNFTLKIRSTKLEDSAMYFCASSEVPGSRNTIYFGEGSWLTVV.

V usage is TRBV7-8 and J usage is TRBJ2-3; TRBD2 aligns across 7 bases. The length of the CDR3 is 17 residues. The ends lost 5 bases at V and 3 bases at J; junction bases unmatched: 14. Germline CDR1 reads SGHVS; CDR2 reads FQNEAQ. Here the CDR3 reads CASSHQSGKGVTDTQYF. CDR3 DNA: TGTGCCAGCAGCCACCAAAGCGGGAAGGGAGTAACAGATACGCAGTATTTT.

This rearrangement joins TRBV5-5 to TRBJ1-1; 8 bases match TRBD1. The CDR3 extends over 17 amino acids. Germline V gene sequence: CDR1 SGHKS, CDR2 YYEKEE (reference sequence). The junction had 12 bases not matched to a gene; V was cut back by 1 base and J by 4 bases. The CDR3 spells CASSLSRSRGRGTEAFF. In DNA form, the CDR3 reads TGTGCCAGCAGCTTGTCACGAAGCAGGGGGCGCGGCACTGAAGCTTTCTTT. The entire variable domain, with the rest obtained from reference TRBV5-5 and TRBJ1-1, is as follows: DAGVTQSPTHLIKTRGQQVTLRCSPISGHKSVSWYQQVLGQGPQFIFQYYEKEERGRGNFPDRFSARQFPNYSSELNVNALLLGDSALYLCASSLSRSRGRGTEAFFGQGTRLTVV.

V gene TRBV3-1 (or the pseudogene TRBV3-2) combines with J gene TRBJ2-2, with 7 nucleotides matching TRBD2. The CDR3 extends over 15 amino acids. Germline CDR1 is LGHDT and CDR2 is YNNKEL (reference sequence). V lost 2 bases and J lost 7; bases outside the gene matches: 7. The CDR3 bases are TGTGCCAGCAGCCAACTAGCGGCGGTAGACGGGGAGCTGTTTTTT. Residues: CASSQLAAVDGELFF.

The V gene is TRBV5-1, the J gene TRBJ2-7; no firm D call. Trimming cost V 0 bases and J 1 base, with 11 bases left between them. This CDR3 has 15 residues. Germline V lookup: CDR1 SGHRS, CDR2 YFSETQ. CDR3 bases: TGCGCCAGCAGCTTGGACCTGGCACGATCCTACGAGCAGTACTTC. It codes for CASSLDLARSYEQYF.

This sequence joins TRBV2 and TRBJ2-7; D is possibly TRBD2 (5 bases). The CDR3 loop spans 15 amino acids. Germline CDR1 reads SNHLY; CDR2 reads FYNNEI. The V end lost 1 base, the J end lost 0 bases, and 10 bases lay between the germline ends. CDR3 loop: CASSEDGGHSYEQYF. The CDR3 nucleotides are TGTGCCAGCAGTGAAGACGGCGGGCACTCCTACGAGCAGTACTTC.

The chain joins TRBV4-2 to TRBJ2-2, with D hard to call. V lost 4 bases to trimming and J lost 0 bases, with 12 bases between them. The CDR3 is made up of 16 amino acids. Germline CDR1 is LGHNA and CDR2 is YNFKEQ. Here the CDR3 DNA reads TGTGCCAGCAGCCCCCTCATAAGGACGAACACCGGGGAGCTGTTTTTT. Amino acid sequence: CASSPLIRTNTGELFF.

The chain joins TRBV5-4 to TRBJ2-7; 11 positions match TRBD2. Germline-derived CDR1 and CDR2 are SGHNT and YYREEE (reference sequence). The CDR3 runs 14 residues. V lost 5 bases, J lost 5 bases, and 6 bases stayed unmatched. The CDR3 sequence: CASRPTSGIHEQYF. The CDR3 DNA reads TGTGCCAGCAGACCGACTAGCGGGATCCACGAGCAGTACTTC.

V and J are TRBV6-5 and TRBJ1-1; TRBD1 is a possible D gene (6 bases). The germline CDR1 and CDR2 sequences are MNHEY and SVGAGI. This CDR3 is 15 amino acids long. V lost 0 bases, J lost 1 base, and 9 bases lay in between. The CDR3 nucleotides read TGTGCCAGCAGTTACTCGGGGGGCCCGAACACTGAAGCTTTCTTT. It translates to CASSYSGGPNTEAFF.

This clone was counted between two and nine times. The rearrangement links TRBV2 to TRBJ2-7, with D possibly being TRBD1 (5 bases). The CDR3 is 11 amino acids. V gave up 9 bases and J gave up 4 bases, with 10 bases separating them. Germline V lookup: CDR1 SNHLY, CDR2 FYNNEI. The CDR3 is CASRTSYEQYF. The CDR3 DNA is TGTGCCAGTCGGACATCATACGAGCAGTACTTC.